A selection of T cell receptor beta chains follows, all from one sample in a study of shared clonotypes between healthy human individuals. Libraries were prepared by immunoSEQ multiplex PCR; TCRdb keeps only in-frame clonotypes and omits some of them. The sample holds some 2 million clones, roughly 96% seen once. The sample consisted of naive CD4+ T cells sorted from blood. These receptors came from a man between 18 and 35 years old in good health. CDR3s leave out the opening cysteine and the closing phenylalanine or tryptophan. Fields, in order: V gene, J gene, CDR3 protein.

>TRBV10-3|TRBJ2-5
AIREQETQY
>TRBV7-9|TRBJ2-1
ASSLGQGEYNEQF
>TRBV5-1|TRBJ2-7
ASSFAQGYEQY
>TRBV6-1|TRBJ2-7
ATTSPGQIASEQY
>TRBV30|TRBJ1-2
AWSDYRGDYT
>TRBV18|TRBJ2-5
ASSPTVGIPQETQY
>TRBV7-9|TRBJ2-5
ALQDGGETQY
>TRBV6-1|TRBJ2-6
ASTADPGANVLT
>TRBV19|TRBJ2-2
ASSTGQTNTGELF
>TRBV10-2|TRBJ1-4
ASTGAANEKLF
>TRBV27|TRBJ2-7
ASSSFGQGTYEQY
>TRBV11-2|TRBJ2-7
ASSLYGEGITSRY
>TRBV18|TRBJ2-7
ASSPQTGPYEQY
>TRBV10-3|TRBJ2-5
AISAREQETQY
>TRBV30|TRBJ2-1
AWSVGRGNEQF
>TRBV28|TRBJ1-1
ASLRSPNTEAF
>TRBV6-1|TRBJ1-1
ASTKILAEAF
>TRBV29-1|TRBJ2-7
SVVGLGYEQY
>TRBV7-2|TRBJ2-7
ASSLRVPYEQY
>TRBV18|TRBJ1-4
ASSPGTGATNEKLF
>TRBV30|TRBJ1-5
AWSPGGNQPQH
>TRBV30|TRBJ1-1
AWSVRGREAF
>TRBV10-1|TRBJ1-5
ASSEWEVVSPNQPQH
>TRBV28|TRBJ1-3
ASSLWTQGTGNTIY
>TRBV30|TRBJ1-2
AWSPTGGHGYT
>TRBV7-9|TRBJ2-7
ASSLVQGRYEQY